Shown below are 2 T cell receptor beta chains from a single sample sequenced in a study of HIV-infected patients and healthy controls. Using its own MiXCR run on the 5' RACE reads, TCRdb lists one record per CDR3 protein. The repertoire holds around 64,000 distinct CDR3 sequences, with about 16% as singletons. The material sequenced was CD4+ T cells from blood. The receptors derive from a human donor in good health.

This clonotype was seen ten or more times. This chain links TRBV6-2 or TRBV6-3 with TRBJ2-4; tentatively, D is TRBD2 (6 bases). V was cut by 0 bases and J by 7 bases, with 10 bases left in between. The germline gives CDR1 MNHEY, CDR2 SVGEGT. This CDR3 spans 14 amino acids. The CDR3 spells CASSYSRGSNIQYF. As DNA, the CDR3 is TGTGCCAGCAGTTACTCGCGGGGTAGTAACATTCAGTACTTC.

The rearrangement links TRBV4-2 to TRBJ2-3; TRBD2 matches at 12 bases. Losses at the gene ends were 0 bases for V and 5 bases for J; bases not matched to a gene: 9. CDR1 LGHNA and CDR2 YNFKEQ come from the germline V gene. The CDR3 totals 18 residues. CDR3 nucleotides: TGTGCCAGCAGCCAAGATGGTCTAGCGGGAGGGCCGGTAGATACGCAGTATTTT. Translating gives CASSQDGLAGGPVDTQYF.